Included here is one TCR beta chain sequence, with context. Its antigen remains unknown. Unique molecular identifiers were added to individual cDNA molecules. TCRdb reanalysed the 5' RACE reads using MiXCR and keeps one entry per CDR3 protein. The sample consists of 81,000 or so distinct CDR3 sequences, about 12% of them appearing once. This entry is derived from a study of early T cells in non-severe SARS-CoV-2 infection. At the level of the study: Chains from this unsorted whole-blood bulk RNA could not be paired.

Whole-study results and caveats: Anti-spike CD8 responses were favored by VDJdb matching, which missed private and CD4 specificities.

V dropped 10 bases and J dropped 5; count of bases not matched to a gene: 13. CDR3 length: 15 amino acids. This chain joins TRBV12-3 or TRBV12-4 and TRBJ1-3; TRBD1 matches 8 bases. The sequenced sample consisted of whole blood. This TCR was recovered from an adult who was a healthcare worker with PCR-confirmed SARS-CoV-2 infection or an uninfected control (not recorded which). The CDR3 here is CAINTRTGKRNTIYF. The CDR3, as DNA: TGTGCCATAAACACCCGGACAGGGAAGCGAAACACCATATATTTT.